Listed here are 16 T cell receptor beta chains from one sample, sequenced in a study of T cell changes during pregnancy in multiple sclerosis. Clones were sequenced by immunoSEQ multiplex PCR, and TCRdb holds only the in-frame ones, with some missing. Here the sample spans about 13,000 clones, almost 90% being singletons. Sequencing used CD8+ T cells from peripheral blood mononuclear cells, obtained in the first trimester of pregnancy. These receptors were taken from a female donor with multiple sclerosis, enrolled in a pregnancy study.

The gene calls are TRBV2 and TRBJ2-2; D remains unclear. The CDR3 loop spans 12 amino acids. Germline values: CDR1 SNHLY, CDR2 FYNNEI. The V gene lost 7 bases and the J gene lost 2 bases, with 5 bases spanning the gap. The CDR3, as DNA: TGTGCCAGCATCGGTAACACCGGGGAGCTGTTTTTT. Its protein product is CASIGNTGELFF.

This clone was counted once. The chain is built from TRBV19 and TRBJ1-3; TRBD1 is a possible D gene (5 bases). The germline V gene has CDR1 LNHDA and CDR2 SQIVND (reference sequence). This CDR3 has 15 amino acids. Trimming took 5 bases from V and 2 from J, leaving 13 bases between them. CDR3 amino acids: CASSFLRGAGNTIYF. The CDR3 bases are TGTGCCAGTAGTTTCCTGCGGGGGGCTGGAAACACCATATATTTT.

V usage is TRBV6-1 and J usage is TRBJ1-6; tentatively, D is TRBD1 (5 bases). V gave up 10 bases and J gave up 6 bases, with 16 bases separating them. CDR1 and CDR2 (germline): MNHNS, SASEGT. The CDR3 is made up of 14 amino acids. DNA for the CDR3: TGTGCCACCTCCTATTCTCAGGGTAATTCACCCCTCCACTTT. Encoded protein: CATSYSQGNSPLHF.

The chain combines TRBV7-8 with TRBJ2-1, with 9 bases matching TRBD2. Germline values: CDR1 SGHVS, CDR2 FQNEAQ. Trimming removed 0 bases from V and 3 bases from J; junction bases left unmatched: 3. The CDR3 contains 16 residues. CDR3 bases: TGTGCCAGCAGCTTAGCGCGGGGGGGGTTCTACAATGAGCAGTTCTTC. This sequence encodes CASSLARGGFYNEQFF.

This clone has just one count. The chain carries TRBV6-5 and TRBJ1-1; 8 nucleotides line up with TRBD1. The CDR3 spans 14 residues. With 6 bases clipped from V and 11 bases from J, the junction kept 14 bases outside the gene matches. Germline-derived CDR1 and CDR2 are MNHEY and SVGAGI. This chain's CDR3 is CASSPQGADVCAFF. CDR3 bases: TGTGCCAGCAGCCCTCAGGGGGCCGATGTGTGTGCTTTCTTT.

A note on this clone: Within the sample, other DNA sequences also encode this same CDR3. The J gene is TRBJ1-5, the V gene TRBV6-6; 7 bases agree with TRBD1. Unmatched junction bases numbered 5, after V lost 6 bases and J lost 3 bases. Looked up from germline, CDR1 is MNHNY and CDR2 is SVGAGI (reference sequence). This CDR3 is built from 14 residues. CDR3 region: CASRPGQHNQPQHF. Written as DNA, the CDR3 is TGTGCCAGCAGGCCGGGACAGCACAATCAGCCCCAGCATTTT.

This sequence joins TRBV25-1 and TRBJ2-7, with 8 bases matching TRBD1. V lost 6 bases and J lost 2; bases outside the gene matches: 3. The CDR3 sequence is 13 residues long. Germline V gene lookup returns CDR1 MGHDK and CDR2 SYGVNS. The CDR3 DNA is TGTGCCAGCAGCCCGACAGGGGCCTACGAGCAGTACTTC. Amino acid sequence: CASSPTGAYEQYF.

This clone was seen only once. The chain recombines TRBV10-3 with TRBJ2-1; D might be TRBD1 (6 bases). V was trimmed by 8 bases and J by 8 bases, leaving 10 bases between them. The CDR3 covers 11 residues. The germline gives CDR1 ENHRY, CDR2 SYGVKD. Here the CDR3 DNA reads TGTGCCATCGGGACATACCATGAGCAGTTCTTC. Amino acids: CAIGTYHEQFF.

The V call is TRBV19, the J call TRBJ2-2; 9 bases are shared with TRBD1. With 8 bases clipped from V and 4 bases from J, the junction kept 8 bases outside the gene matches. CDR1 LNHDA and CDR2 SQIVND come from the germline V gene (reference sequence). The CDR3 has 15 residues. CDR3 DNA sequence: TGTGCCAGTGGACTCGGGACAGGGTCCACCGGGGAGCTGTTTTTT. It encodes CASGLGTGSTGELFF.

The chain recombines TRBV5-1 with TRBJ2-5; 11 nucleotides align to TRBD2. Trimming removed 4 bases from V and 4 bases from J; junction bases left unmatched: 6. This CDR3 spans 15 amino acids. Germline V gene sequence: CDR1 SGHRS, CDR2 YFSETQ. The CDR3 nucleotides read TGCGCCAGCAGCGGGCATAGCGGGGGGGCAGAGACCCAGTACTTC. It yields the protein CASSGHSGGAETQYF.

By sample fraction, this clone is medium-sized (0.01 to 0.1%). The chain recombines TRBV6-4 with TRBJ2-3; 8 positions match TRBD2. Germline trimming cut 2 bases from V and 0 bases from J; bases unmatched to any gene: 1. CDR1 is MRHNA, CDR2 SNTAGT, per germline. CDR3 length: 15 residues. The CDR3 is CASSDGGGSTDTQYF. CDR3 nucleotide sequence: TGTGCCAGCAGTGACGGCGGGGGGAGCACAGATACGCAGTATTTT.

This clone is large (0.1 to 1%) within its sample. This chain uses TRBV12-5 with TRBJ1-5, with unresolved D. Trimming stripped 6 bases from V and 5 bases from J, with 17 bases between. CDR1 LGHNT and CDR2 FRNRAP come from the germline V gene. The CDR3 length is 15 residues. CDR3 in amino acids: CASGSSGPGDQPQHF. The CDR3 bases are TGTGCTAGTGGCTCATCTGGGCCCGGCGATCAGCCCCAGCATTTT.

CDR3 DNA sequence: TGTGCCACCAGCAGAGATCGGGGGGGGACGGATGAGCAGTTCTTC. Amino acids: CATSRDRGGTDEQFF. The chain uses TRBV15 and TRBJ2-1, with TRBD2 matching 8 bases. The V gene end was trimmed by 0 bases and the J gene end by 8 bases; junction bases not matched to a gene: 6. The CDR3 has 15 amino acids. CDR1 is LNHNV and CDR2 is YYDKDF in the germline V gene (reference sequence). The full variable domain, in which reference TRBV15 and TRBJ2-1 provide the parts outside the CDR3, is DAMVIQNPRYQVTQFGKPVTLSCSQTLNHNVMYWYQQKSSQAPKLLFHYYDKDFNNEADTPDNFQSRRPNTSFCFLDIRSPGLGDTAMYLCATSRDRGGTDEQFFGPGTRLTVL.

This CDR3 is CASSSKQGNTEAFF. DNA for the CDR3: TGTGCCAGCAGTTCCAAACAGGGGAACACTGAAGCTTTCTTT. The rearrangement joins TRBV6-6 to TRBJ1-1; weak D call: TRBD1 (6 bases). The CDR3 length is 14 residues. V was clipped by 4 bases and J by 1 base, with 10 bases between them. Germline assignment: CDR1 MNHNY and CDR2 SVGAGI (reference sequence).

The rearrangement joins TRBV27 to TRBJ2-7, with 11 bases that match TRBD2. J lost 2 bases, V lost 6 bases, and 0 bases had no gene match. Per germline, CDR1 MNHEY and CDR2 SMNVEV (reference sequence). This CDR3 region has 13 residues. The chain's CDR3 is CASRLAGAYEQYF. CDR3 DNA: TGTGCCAGCAGACTAGCGGGGGCCTACGAGCAGTACTTC.

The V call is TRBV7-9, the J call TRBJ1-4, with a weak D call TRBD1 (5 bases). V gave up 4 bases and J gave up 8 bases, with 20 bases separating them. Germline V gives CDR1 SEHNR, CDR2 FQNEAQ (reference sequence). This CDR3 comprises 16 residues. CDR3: CASSSGLWGREEKLFF. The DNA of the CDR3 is TGTGCCAGCAGCTCGGGCTTGTGGGGCAGGGAAGAAAAACTGTTTTTT. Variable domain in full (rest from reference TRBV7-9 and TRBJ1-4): DTGVSQNPRHKITKRGQNVTFRCDPISEHNRLYWYRQTLGQGPEFLTYFQNEAQLEKSRLLSDRFSAERPKGSFSTLEIQRTEQGDSAMYLCASSSGLWGREEKLFFGSGTQLSVL.